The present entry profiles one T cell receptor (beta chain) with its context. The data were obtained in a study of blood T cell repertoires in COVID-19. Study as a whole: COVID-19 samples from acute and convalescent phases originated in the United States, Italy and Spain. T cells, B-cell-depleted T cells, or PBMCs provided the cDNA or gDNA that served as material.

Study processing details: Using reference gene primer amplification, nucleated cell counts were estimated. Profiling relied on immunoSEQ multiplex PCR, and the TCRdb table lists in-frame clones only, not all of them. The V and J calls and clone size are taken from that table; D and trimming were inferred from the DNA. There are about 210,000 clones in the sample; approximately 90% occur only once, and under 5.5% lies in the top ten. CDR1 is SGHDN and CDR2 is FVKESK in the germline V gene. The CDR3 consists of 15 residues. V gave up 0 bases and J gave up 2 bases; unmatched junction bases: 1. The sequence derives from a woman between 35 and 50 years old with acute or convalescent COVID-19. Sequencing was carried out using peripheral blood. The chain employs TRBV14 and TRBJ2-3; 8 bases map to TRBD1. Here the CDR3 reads CASSQETGATDTQYF. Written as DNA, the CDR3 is TGTGCCAGCAGCCAAGAGACAGGGGCCACAGATACGCAGTATTTT. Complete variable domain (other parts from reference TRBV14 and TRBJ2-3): EAGVTQFPSHSVIEKGQTVTLRCDPISGHDNLYWYRRVMGKEIKFLLHFVKESKQDESGMPNNRFLAERTGGTYSTLKVQPAELEDSGVYFCASSQETGATDTQYFGPGTRLTVL.